A selection of T cell receptor beta chains follows, all from one sample in a study of blood T cell repertoires in COVID-19. Method: immunoSEQ multiplex PCR; TCRdb's copy keeps in-frame clones and lacks some. The profile shows under 45,000 clones, 65% to 80% of them singletons. Sequencing was carried out using peripheral blood. These receptors were taken from an elderly man with acute or convalescent COVID-19. Both conserved end residues are part of each CDR3. Each record gives: J gene, V gene, D gene, clone size, CDR3 DNA, CDR3 protein. The D gene is left open where the match is weak. Clone size is shown for a subset of rows, as once, few, many or a class of expanded clone.

TRBJ1-2 TRBV19 - few TGTGCCAGTGGACGATGGGGGCTGAGCTATGGCTACACCTTC CASGRWGLSYGYTF
TRBJ1-1 TRBV11-2 TRBD1 few TGTGCCAGCACCCCGGACAGGGACGGAAGAATGAACACTGAAGCTTTCTTT CASTPDRDGRMNTEAFF
TRBJ2-2 TRBV5-1 TRBD1 - TGCGCCAGCTGGACAGGGGGCGCGAACACCGGGGAGCTGTTTTTT CASWTGGANTGELFF
TRBJ1-1 TRBV12-5 - - TGTGCTAGTGGTCGCGGTCCTAACACTGAAGCTTTCTTT CASGRGPNTEAFF
TRBJ1-5 TRBV2 - once TGTGCCAGCAGTGGGGACAACTATAGCAATCAGCCCCAGCATTTT CASSGDNYSNQPQHF
TRBJ1-1 TRBV12-3/TRBV12-4 - - TGTGCCAGCAGGCAAACAGGGTACACTGAAGCTTTCTTT CASRQTGYTEAFF
TRBJ2-7 TRBV5-1 TRBD1 - TGCGCCAGCAGCGAGTCGACACAGGGGTACGAGCAGTACTTC CASSESTQGYEQYF
TRBJ2-3 TRBV7-3 TRBD2 - TGTGCCAGCAGCTCGGGACTAGCGGGGGGCACAGATACGCAGTATTTT CASSSGLAGGTDTQYF
TRBJ1-6 TRBV5-5 TRBD1 - TGTGCCAGCAGCACGCTGACAGGGGTTAATTCACCCCTCCACTTT CASSTLTGVNSPLHF
TRBJ1-1 TRBV28 - - TGTGCCAGCAGATCTCTCCAGGGCTCCACTGAAGCTTTCTTT CASRSLQGSTEAFF
TRBJ2-1 TRBV5-5 TRBD1 once TGTGCCAGCAGCACAAGACAGGGGGCTGGAAATGAGCAGTTCTTC CASSTRQGAGNEQFF
TRBJ2-5 TRBV7-7 TRBD2 - TGTGCCAGCAGCTTATCTTCTCTAGCGGCGGAGACCCAGTACTTC CASSLSSLAAETQYF
TRBJ1-2 TRBV7-2 TRBD1 - TGTGCCAGCAGCTCGGACAGGGGTGGCTATGGCTACACCTTC CASSSDRGGYGYTF
TRBJ1-2 TRBV10-3 TRBD1 - TGTGCCATCAGTGAGTCTCAGGGACAGGGGAACTATGGCTACACCTTC CAISESQGQGNYGYTF
TRBJ1-2 TRBV28 TRBD1 - TGTGCCAGCAGCGAGAGGACAGGGGCGCTGGGCTACACCTTC CASSERTGALGYTF
TRBJ2-1 TRBV5-1 TRBD2 few TGCGCCAGCAGCTTGGCACTAGCGGGAAGGAATGAGCAGTTCTTC CASSLALAGRNEQFF
TRBJ2-4 TRBV4-2 - - TGTGCCAGCAGCCAAGAGGGGGGAAACATTCAGTACTTC CASSQEGGNIQYF
TRBJ1-6 TRBV6-1 - - TGTGCCAGCAGTGATCGACAGTCGGTCCCCCTCCACTTT CASSDRQSVPLHF
TRBJ1-4 TRBV24-1 TRBD1 - TGTGCCACCAGTGAGTACGACAGGGCCCTTAATGAAAAACTGTTTTTT CATSEYDRALNEKLFF
TRBJ2-5 TRBV7-9 TRBD2 - TGTGCCAGCAGCTTAGTGGCTAGCGGGAGTGAGACCCAGTACTTC CASSLVASGSETQYF
TRBJ2-2 TRBV2 TRBD2 - TGTGCCAGCAGTGCGAGCGGGGGGGCTTACGGGGAGCTGTTTTTT CASSASGGAYGELFF
TRBJ1-6 TRBV27 - - TGTGCCAGCAGTTTATCGTCCCAGGGGAGCTCACCCCTCCACTTT CASSLSSQGSSPLHF
TRBJ1-1 TRBV28 TRBD1 - TGTGCCAGCAGTAGGACAGGGAGACCTGAAGCTTTCTTT CASSRTGRPEAFF
TRBJ2-7 TRBV6-5 - - TGTGCCAGCACCCGGGCAGGGAACGAGCAGTACTTC CASTRAGNEQYF
TRBJ1-5 TRBV2 TRBD1 once TGTGCCAGCAGGCCCGACAGGGGCAATCAGCCCCAGCATTTT CASRPDRGNQPQHF
TRBJ2-7 TRBV9 - - TGTGCCAGCAGCGTAGAGGCTTTTGACAAGCAGTACTTC CASSVEAFDKQYF
TRBJ2-2 TRBV11-2 TRBD2 - TGTGCCAGCAGCTTCACTAGCGGGGGGGTCGCCGGGGAGCTGTTTTTT CASSFTSGGVAGELFF
TRBJ2-7 TRBV30 - few TGTGCCTGGAGACCGCCAGGGGGACTCTACGAGCAGTACTTC CAWRPPGGLYEQYF
TRBJ1-1 TRBV5-1 - - TGCGCCAGCAGCTCAAATCCGCAGGGTGTGAACACTGAAGCTTTCTTT CASSSNPQGVNTEAFF
TRBJ2-3 TRBV4-2 - few TGTGCCAGCAGCCAAGATCCGAGCACAGATACGCAGTATTTT CASSQDPSTDTQYF
TRBJ1-2 TRBV12-3/TRBV12-4 - - TGTGCCAGCAGTGTCCAGGGTGGTAGTGGCTACACCTTC CASSVQGGSGYTF
TRBJ1-5 TRBV5-6 TRBD1 - TGTGCCAGCAGCTTGTTGAGGGACAGATATAGCAATCAGCCCCAGCATTTT CASSLLRDRYSNQPQHF
TRBJ2-3 TRBV4-2 - - TGTGCCAGCAGCCAGCCTAGCGGAGGGGGAGATACGCAGTATTTT CASSQPSGGGDTQYF
TRBJ2-1 TRBV5-1 - few TGCGCCAGCAGCCTTGACATCCTCAATGAGCAGTTCTTC CASSLDILNEQFF
TRBJ2-3 TRBV3-1/TRBV3-2 TRBD2 few TGTGCCAGCAGCCGCGGGACTAGCGTCAGCACAGATACGCAGTATTTT CASSRGTSVSTDTQYF
TRBJ1-4 TRBV9 TRBD1 - TGTGCCAGCAGCCCGGGGACAGCCATAAATGAAAAACTGTTTTTT CASSPGTAINEKLFF
TRBJ2-3 TRBV2 - - TGTGCCAGCAGGGGGAGGGGGGATACGCAGTATTTT CASRGRGDTQYF
TRBJ2-2 TRBV2 TRBD1 - TGTGCCAGCATCCTGGACAGGGTCGCCGGGGAGCTGTTTTTT CASILDRVAGELFF
TRBJ1-5 TRBV10-1 - - TGCGCCAGCAGTGATGGGGAGAAGGTAAAGAATCGCAATCAGCCCCAGCATTTT CASSDGEKVKNRNQPQHF
TRBJ2-7 TRBV10-3 TRBD1 - TGTGCCATCAGTGAGGACAGGGATTCGGGGGAGCAGTACTTC CAISEDRDSGEQYF
TRBJ2-3 TRBV12-3/TRBV12-4 - - TGTGCCAGCAGTTCCCAACTGAATACGCAGTATTTT CASSSQLNTQYF
TRBJ2-7 TRBV9 TRBD1 - TGTGCCAGCAGCCCGCGACAGGGGGCCTACGAGCAGTACTTC CASSPRQGAYEQYF
TRBJ1-6 TRBV10-3 TRBD1 - TGTGCCATCAGTGGGACAGGGAATAATTCACCCCTCCACTTT CAISGTGNNSPLHF
TRBJ1-1 TRBV18 - - TGTGCCAGCTCACCATCCCCAGGGGTCACTGAAGCTTTCTTT CASSPSPGVTEAFF
TRBJ2-6 TRBV7-9 TRBD1 many TGTGCCAGCGGGACAGGGGAATCTGGGGCCAACGTCCTGACTTTC CASGTGESGANVLTF
TRBJ2-1 TRBV30 - few TGTGCCTGGAGCAGGGGCGACAATGAGCAGTTCTTC CAWSRGDNEQFF
TRBJ1-4 TRBV14 TRBD1 few TGTGCCAGCAGCCAGGATCAGGGGGCCGGAGAAAAACTGTTTTTT CASSQDQGAGEKLFF